The 11 T cell receptor beta chains listed next were all sequenced from one sample in a study of blood T cell repertoires in COVID-19. TCRdb's table, derived via immunoSEQ multiplex PCR, lists solely in-frame clones and lacks some. The table shows under 200,000 clones, with around 90% occurring only once. The sample comprised peripheral blood. Receptor source: a man in his sixties with active or convalescent COVID-19.

In regard to this clone: Germline is not matched at one junction end, which may reflect a read error. V usage is TRBV5-1 and J usage is TRBJ1-3, with D possibly TRBD1 on 6 matching bases. This CDR3 is built from 15 residues. Germline CDR1 is SGHRS and CDR2 is YFSETQ. The CDR3: CASRLGGSDGNTIYF. CDR3 bases: TGCGCCAGCAGATTGGGGGGCTCCGATGGAAACACCATATATTTT.

The genes are TRBV10-1 and TRBJ1-2; the D is unclear. The germline gives CDR1 WNHNN, CDR2 SYGVQD (reference sequence). Trimming removed 5 bases at V and 3 bases at J, with 10 bases between. The CDR3 spans 13 residues. Here the CDR3 reads CASSPLVDYGYTF. The CDR3 DNA reads TGCGCCAGCAGTCCTCTAGTGGACTATGGCTACACCTTC.

The CDR3 bases are TGTGCCAGCAGTGACCGACTAGCGGGGGCTCAATACTTC. Protein product: CASSDRLAGAQYF. This chain connects TRBV2 to TRBJ2-4; 12 bases fit TRBD2. Losses at the gene ends were 3 bases for V and 16 bases for J; bases not matched to a gene: 7. The length of the CDR3 is 13 residues. Germline CDR1 and CDR2: SNHLY and FYNNEI.

This chain links TRBV6-5 with TRBJ2-1; 10 nucleotides agree with TRBD1. The V gene's germline CDR1 is MNHEY and CDR2 SVGAGI. This CDR3 has 14 residues. With V trimmed by 6 bases and J by 3 bases, 2 bases remained unmatched. CDR3 protein: CASRRTGGYNEQFF. In DNA form, the CDR3 reads TGTGCCAGCAGGCGGACAGGGGGCTACAATGAGCAGTTCTTC.

This chain links TRBV5-1 with TRBJ1-1; D is undetermined. CDR3 size: 14 residues. Germline CDR1 is SGHRS and CDR2 is YFSETQ. V dropped 4 bases and J dropped 1 base, with 11 bases sitting between them. Here the CDR3 reads CASSGSGRNTEAFF. The CDR3 coding sequence is TGCGCCAGCAGCGGGTCGGGGAGGAACACTGAAGCTTTCTTT.

The chain combines TRBV12-5 with TRBJ2-2; D uncertain. From germline, CDR1 is LGHNT and CDR2 FRNRAP. The CDR3 totals 15 residues. The V and J ends lost 3 bases and 1 base respectively, with 9 bases between them. CDR3 in amino acids: CASGFLHLNTGELFF. The DNA for the CDR3 is TGTGCTAGTGGTTTCCTCCACTTGAACACCGGGGAGCTGTTTTTT.

The genes are TRBV7-9 and TRBJ2-5; 8 bases are a match to TRBD1. CDR1 is SEHNR and CDR2 is FQNEAQ in the germline V gene (reference sequence). CDR3 length equals 17 residues. V gave up 5 bases and J gave up 1 base; unmatched junction bases: 12. The CDR3 coding sequence is TGTGCCAGCAGCCTGGGGACAGGAGTACTTCTCCAAGAGACCCAGTACTTC. Its translation: CASSLGTGVLLQETQYF.

This sequence joins TRBV9 and TRBJ2-7, with 10 bases matching TRBD1. The V gene's germline CDR1 is SGDLS and CDR2 YYNGEE. The CDR3 sequence is 14 residues long. Trimming at V came to 4 bases and at J to 4 bases, leaving 5 bases not matched to a gene. DNA of the CDR3: TGTGCCAGCAGCTACGGGACAGGGGAATACGAGCAGTACTTC. The encoded protein is CASSYGTGEYEQYF. The full variable domain, completed using reference TRBV9 and TRBJ2-7, is DSGVTQTPKHLITATGQRVTLRCSPRSGDLSVYWYQQSLDQGLQFLIQYYNGEERAKGNILERFSAQQFPDLHSELNLSSLELGDSALYFCASSYGTGEYEQYFGPGTRLTVT.

The V call is TRBV5-1, the J call TRBJ1-2; D is undetermined. The germline gives CDR1 SGHRS, CDR2 YFSETQ. V dropped 0 bases and J dropped 2 bases, with 11 bases sitting between them. The CDR3 runs to 15 residues. CDR3 DNA sequence: TGCGCCAGCAGCTTGGGTGCCGGAGGGAACTATGGCTACACCTTC. Translation: CASSLGAGGNYGYTF.

This clone has a handful of counts. The V gene is TRBV11-2, the J gene TRBJ1-6; D is undetermined. Trimming took off 3 bases at V and 5 bases at J, with 14 bases between the two ends. CDR1 and CDR2 from the germline V gene are SGHAT and FQNNGV. This CDR3 comprises 16 residues. CDR3 bases: TGTGCCAGCAGCTTGAGGGCCCAGGCGGATAATTCACCCCTCCACTTT. It translates to CASSLRAQADNSPLHF.

The chain couples TRBV7-2 to TRBJ2-1; 11 nucleotides agree with TRBD2. Trimming removed 1 base from V and 2 bases from J; junction bases left unmatched: 7. CDR1 and CDR2 from the germline V gene are SGHTA and FQGNSA. CDR3 size: 18 residues. The CDR3 DNA sequence: TGTGCCAGCAGCTTAGACCCCCCGACTAGCGGGGCCTACAATGAGCAGTTCTTC. This encodes CASSLDPPTSGAYNEQFF.